One and the same sample provided the 13 T cell receptor beta chains below, sequenced in a study of early T cells in non-severe SARS-CoV-2 infection. A single record per CDR3 protein comes from TCRdb applying MiXCR to the 5' RACE reads. The repertoire has about 100,000 distinct CDR3 sequences, 13% of them found once; the top ten carry about 2.1%. Sequenced input: whole blood. Receptors originate from an adult who was a healthcare worker with PCR-confirmed SARS-CoV-2 infection or an uninfected control (not recorded which).

This clonotype was seen only a few times. The rearrangement uses TRBV20-1 and TRBJ2-3; possible D gene TRBD1, 5 bases. V lost 5 bases and J 2 bases, leaving 17 bases between the germline ends. Germline CDR1 reads DFQATT; CDR2 reads SNEGSKA (reference sequence). The CDR3 length is 15 residues. The CDR3, as DNA: TGCAGTGCTCCCCCGGCAGGGCATACCACAGATACGCAGTATTTT. It translates to CSAPPAGHTTDTQYF.

This clonotype was counted at least ten times. V and J are TRBV20-1 and TRBJ2-3; 11 positions agree with TRBD1. The CDR3 covers 16 residues. Germline loops: CDR1 DFQATT, CDR2 SNEGSKA (reference sequence). V dropped 3 bases and J dropped 0; count of bases not matched to a gene: 5. The CDR3 nucleotides read TGCAGTGCTAGCGGGGACAGGGGGATTAGCACAGATACGCAGTATTTT. Amino acid sequence: CSASGDRGISTDTQYF.

The chain has TRBV6-5 and TRBJ2-5, with D perhaps matching TRBD2 (5 bases). The CDR3 length is 12 residues. Germline CDR1 MNHEY, CDR2 SVGAGI. V was pared by 2 bases and J by 4 bases, with 5 bases between. CDR3 residues: CASSYRGETQYF. In DNA form, the CDR3 reads TGTGCCAGCAGTTACCGGGGAGAGACCCAGTACTTC.

In its sample, this clonotype was seen a few times. The CDR3 DNA sequence: TGTGCCAGCAACCCGGCGGGGCATAGCTACACCTTC. It specifies CASNPAGHSYTF. The rearrangement links TRBV12-3 or TRBV12-4 to TRBJ1-2, with a possible D match to TRBD1 (5 bases). The length of the CDR3 is 12 residues. Trimming left V 7 bases short and J 9 bases short, with 15 bases between.

This clonotype was detected many times. V and J are TRBV29-1 and TRBJ1-5, with 10 bases aligning to TRBD1. In germline, CDR1 is SQVTM, CDR2 ANQGSEA. Trimming took 5 bases from V and 9 from J; bases not matched to a gene: 13. This CDR3 is built from 15 residues. Here the CDR3 reads CSVQSTGGRSGPQHF. The CDR3 DNA sequence: TGCAGCGTTCAATCGACAGGGGGCCGCAGTGGGCCCCAGCATTTT.

This clonotype was counted a few times. This rearrangement joins TRBV5-4 to TRBJ2-3; D is possibly TRBD1 or TRBD2 (5 bases each). Trimming removed 0 bases at V and 1 base at J, with 15 bases between. CDR1 and CDR2 from the germline V gene are SGHNT and YYREEE (reference sequence). The CDR3 totals 17 residues. The CDR3 sequence: CASSLAPSGAGTDTQYF. CDR3 DNA: TGTGCCAGCAGCTTGGCCCCCTCCGGGGCCGGCACAGATACGCAGTATTTT. Full variable domain (rest looked up from reference TRBV5-4 and TRBJ2-3): ETGVTQSPTHLIKTRGQQVTLRCSSQSGHNTVSWYQQALGQGPQFIFQYYREEENGRGNFPPRFSGLQFPNYSSELNVNALELDDSALYLCASSLAPSGAGTDTQYFGPGTRLTVL.

This clonotype has just a few counts. V is TRBV5-4 and J is TRBJ2-3, with 10 bases lining up with TRBD2. Per the germline V gene, CDR1 is SGHNT and CDR2 is YYREEE (reference sequence). The CDR3 spans 16 residues. Trimming took 0 bases from V and 6 from J; bases not matched to a gene: 7. The CDR3 loop is CASSLEQRGGQDTQYF. The DNA of the CDR3 is TGTGCCAGCAGCTTGGAACAGCGGGGGGGCCAGGATACGCAGTATTTT. Filled out from reference TRBV5-4 and TRBJ2-3, the complete variable domain reads ETGVTQSPTHLIKTRGQQVTLRCSSQSGHNTVSWYQQALGQGPQFIFQYYREEENGRGNFPPRFSGLQFPNYSSELNVNALELDDSALYLCASSLEQRGGQDTQYFGPGTRLTVL.

This clonotype has only a few counts. CDR3 loop: CASSFGAGSSGANVLTF. In DNA form, the CDR3 reads TGTGCCAGCAGTTTTGGTGCAGGGTCTTCTGGGGCCAACGTCCTGACTTTC. The chain carries TRBV6-5 and TRBJ2-6; a possible D gene is TRBD1 (5 bases). Trimming removed 4 bases at V and 1 base at J, with 14 bases between. The germline V gene has CDR1 MNHEY and CDR2 SVGAGI. The CDR3 extends over 17 amino acids.

V gene TRBV7-2 combines with J gene TRBJ2-5; D might be TRBD1 (5 bases). CDR1 is SGHTA, CDR2 FQGNSA, per germline. Trimming removed 8 bases at V and 2 bases at J, with 12 bases between. The CDR3 is made up of 13 amino acids. Here the CDR3 reads CASGRQPQETQYF. CDR3 DNA: TGTGCCAGCGGACGACAGCCACAAGAGACCCAGTACTTC.

This chain connects TRBV4-3 to TRBJ2-6; D may be TRBD1 (6 bases). The V gene lost 0 bases and the J gene lost 3 bases, with 9 bases spanning the gap. In germline, CDR1 is LGHNA, CDR2 YSLEER. This CDR3 comprises 16 residues. The CDR3 DNA reads TGCGCCAGCAGCCAAGAACAGGGTAGTGGGGCCAACGTCCTGACTTTC. The encoded protein is CASSQEQGSGANVLTF.

V and J are TRBV20-1 and TRBJ2-1; no definite D call. V was shortened by 4 bases and J by 6 bases, with 10 bases between the two germline ends. This CDR3 is built from 12 residues. Per germline, CDR1 DFQATT and CDR2 SNEGSKA (reference sequence). The CDR3 sequence: CSAKTVANEQFF. Here the CDR3 DNA reads TGCAGTGCTAAAACCGTGGCCAATGAGCAGTTCTTC.

This clonotype occurred many times. The chain links TRBV19 to TRBJ1-2; TRBD1 aligns across 8 bases. This CDR3 has 18 amino acids. Per the germline V gene, CDR1 is LNHDA and CDR2 is SQIVND (reference sequence). Unmatched junction bases numbered 19, after V lost 3 bases and J lost 7 bases. This CDR3 reads CASSIPGQASHPKGGYTF. The CDR3 DNA sequence: TGTGCCAGTAGTATCCCGGGACAGGCATCCCATCCCAAAGGTGGCTACACCTTC.

At least ten counts were recorded for this clonotype. The J gene is TRBJ2-1, the V gene TRBV19, with D possibly being TRBD1 (6 bases). The CDR3 is 12 amino acids. The V gene lost 6 bases and the J gene lost 9 bases, with 12 bases spanning the gap. Per germline, CDR1 LNHDA and CDR2 SQIVND (reference sequence). As DNA, the CDR3 is TGTGCCAGTAGCAACAGGGTGGGTGAGCAGTTCTTC. Its translation is CASSNRVGEQFF.